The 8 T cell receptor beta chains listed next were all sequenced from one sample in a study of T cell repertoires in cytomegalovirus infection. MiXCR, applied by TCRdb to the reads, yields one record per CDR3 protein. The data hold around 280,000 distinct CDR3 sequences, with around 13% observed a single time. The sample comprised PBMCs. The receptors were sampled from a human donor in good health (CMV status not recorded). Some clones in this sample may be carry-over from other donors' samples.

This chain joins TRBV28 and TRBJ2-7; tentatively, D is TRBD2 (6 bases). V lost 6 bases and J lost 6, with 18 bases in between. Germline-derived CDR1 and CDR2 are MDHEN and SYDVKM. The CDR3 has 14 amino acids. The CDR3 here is CASSPPGGSTEQYF. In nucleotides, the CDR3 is TGTGCCAGCAGCCCCCCCGGGGGTAGCACCGAGCAGTACTTC.

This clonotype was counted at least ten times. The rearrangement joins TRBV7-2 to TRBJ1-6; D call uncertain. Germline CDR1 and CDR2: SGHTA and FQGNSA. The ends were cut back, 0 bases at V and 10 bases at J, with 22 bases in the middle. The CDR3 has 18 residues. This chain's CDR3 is CASSLAVFGSVLKSPLHF. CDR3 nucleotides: TGTGCCAGCAGCTTAGCAGTCTTCGGGTCTGTCTTGAAGTCACCCCTCCACTTT.

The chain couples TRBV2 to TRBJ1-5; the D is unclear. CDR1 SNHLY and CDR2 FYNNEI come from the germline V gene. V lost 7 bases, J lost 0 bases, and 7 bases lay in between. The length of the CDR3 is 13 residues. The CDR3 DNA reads TGTGCCAGCAAAAAGGATAGCAATCAGCCCCAGCATTTT. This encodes CASKKDSNQPQHF.

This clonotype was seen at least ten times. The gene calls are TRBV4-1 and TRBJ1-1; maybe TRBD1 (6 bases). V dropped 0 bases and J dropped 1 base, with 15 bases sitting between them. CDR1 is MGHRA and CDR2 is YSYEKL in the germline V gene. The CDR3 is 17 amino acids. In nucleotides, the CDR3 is TGCGCCAGCAGCCAAGATTCACAGGGCGCTCAGAACACTGAAGCTTTCTTT. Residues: CASSQDSQGAQNTEAFF.

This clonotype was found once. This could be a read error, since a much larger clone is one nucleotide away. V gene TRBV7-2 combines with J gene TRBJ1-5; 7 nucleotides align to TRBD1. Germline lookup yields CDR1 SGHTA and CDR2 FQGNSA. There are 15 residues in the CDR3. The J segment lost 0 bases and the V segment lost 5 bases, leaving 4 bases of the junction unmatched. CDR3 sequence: CASSTTGFSNQPQHF. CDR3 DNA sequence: TGTGCCAGCAGCACGACAGGGTTTAGCAATCAGCCCCAGCATTTT. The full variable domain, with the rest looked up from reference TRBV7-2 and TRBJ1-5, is GAGVSQSPSNKVTEKGKDVELRCDPISGHTALYWYRQSLGQGLEFLIYFQGNSAPDKSGLPSDRFSAERTGGSVSTLTIQRTQQEDSAVYLCASSTTGFSNQPQHFGDGTRLSIL.

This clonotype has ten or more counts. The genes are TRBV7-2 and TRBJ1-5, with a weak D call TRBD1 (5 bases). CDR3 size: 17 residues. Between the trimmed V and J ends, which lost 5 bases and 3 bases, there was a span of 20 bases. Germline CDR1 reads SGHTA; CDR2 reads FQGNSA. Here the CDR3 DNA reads TGTGCCAGCAGCCCCAACACCCACCAGGGTTTCAATCAGCCCCAGCATTTT. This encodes CASSPNTHQGFNQPQHF. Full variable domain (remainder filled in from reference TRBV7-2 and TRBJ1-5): GAGVSQSPSNKVTEKGKDVELRCDPISGHTALYWYRQSLGQGLEFLIYFQGNSAPDKSGLPSDRFSAERTGGSVSTLTIQRTQQEDSAVYLCASSPNTHQGFNQPQHFGDGTRLSIL.

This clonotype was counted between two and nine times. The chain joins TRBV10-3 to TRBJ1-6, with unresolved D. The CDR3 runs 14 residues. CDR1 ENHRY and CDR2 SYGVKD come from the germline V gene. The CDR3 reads CAIRERDYNSPLHF. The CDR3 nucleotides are TGTGCAATTCGAGAAAGAGACTATAATTCACCCCTCCACTTT.

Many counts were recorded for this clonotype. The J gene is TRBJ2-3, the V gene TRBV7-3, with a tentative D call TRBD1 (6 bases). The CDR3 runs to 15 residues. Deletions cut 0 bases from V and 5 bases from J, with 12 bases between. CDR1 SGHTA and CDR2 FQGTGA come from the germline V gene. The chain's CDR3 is CASSLTMGAEDTQYF. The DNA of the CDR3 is TGTGCCAGCAGCTTAACGATGGGGGCTGAAGATACGCAGTATTTT.